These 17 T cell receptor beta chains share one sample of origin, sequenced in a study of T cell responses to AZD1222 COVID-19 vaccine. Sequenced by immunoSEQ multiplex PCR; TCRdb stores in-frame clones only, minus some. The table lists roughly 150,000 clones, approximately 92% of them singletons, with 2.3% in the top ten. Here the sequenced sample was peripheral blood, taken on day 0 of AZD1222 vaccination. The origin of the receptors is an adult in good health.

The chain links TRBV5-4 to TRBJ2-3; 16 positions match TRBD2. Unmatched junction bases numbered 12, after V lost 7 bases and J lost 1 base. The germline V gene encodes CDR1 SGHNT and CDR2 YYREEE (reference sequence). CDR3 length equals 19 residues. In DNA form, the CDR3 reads TGTGCCAGCTGCAACCCGGGACTAGCGGGGGGGAGGGGCACAGATACGCAGTATTTT. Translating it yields CASCNPGLAGGRGTDTQYF.

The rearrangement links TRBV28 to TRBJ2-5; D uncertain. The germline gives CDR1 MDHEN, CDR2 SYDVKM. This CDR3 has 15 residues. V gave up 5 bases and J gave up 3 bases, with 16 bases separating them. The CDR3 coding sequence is TGTGCCAGCAGTCGAAGTGATGGCGGTAAAGAGACCCAGTACTTC. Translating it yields CASSRSDGGKETQYF.

The CDR3 spells CASSVGTSWAGELFF. CDR3 nucleotides: TGTGCCAGTAGTGTCGGGACTAGCTGGGCCGGGGAGCTGTTTTTT. The chain links TRBV19 to TRBJ2-2; 9 bases agree with TRBD2. J gave up 6 bases and V 5 bases, and 7 bases lay outside the gene matches. The CDR3 is 15 residues long. CDR1 LNHDA and CDR2 SQIVND come from the germline V gene (reference sequence).

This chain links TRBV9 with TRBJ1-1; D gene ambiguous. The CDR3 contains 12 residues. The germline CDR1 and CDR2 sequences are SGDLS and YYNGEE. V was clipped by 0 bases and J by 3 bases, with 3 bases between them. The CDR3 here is CASSVDDTEAFF. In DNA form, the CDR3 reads TGTGCCAGCAGCGTAGATGACACTGAAGCTTTCTTT.

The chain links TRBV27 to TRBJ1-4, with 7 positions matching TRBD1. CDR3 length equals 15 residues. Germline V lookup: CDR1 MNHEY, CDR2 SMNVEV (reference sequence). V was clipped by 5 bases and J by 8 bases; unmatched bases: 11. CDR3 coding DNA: TGTGCCAGCAGTCCACAGGGGACCCCTTGGGAAAAACTGTTTTTT. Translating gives CASSPQGTPWEKLFF.

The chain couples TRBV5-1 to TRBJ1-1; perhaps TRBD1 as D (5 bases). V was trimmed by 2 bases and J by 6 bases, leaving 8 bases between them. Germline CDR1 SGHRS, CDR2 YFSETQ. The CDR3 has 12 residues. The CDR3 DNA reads TGCGCCAGCAGCTTCCCGGGACCTGAAGCTTTCTTT. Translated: CASSFPGPEAFF. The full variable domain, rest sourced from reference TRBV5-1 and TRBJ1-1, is KAGVTQTPRYLIKTRGQQVTLSCSPISGHRSVSWYQQTPGQGLQFLFEYFSETQRNKGNFPGRFSGRQFSNSRSEMNVSTLELGDSALYLCASSFPGPEAFFGQGTRLTVV.

CDR3 protein: CASSYSMSNTEAFF. DNA of the CDR3: TGTGCCAGCAGTTACTCGATGAGTAACACTGAAGCTTTCTTT. This sequence joins TRBV6-5 and TRBJ1-1, with D unresolved. V shed 0 bases and J shed 2 bases, with 7 bases lying between them. The CDR3 is 14 residues long. The germline gives CDR1 MNHEY, CDR2 SVGAGI.

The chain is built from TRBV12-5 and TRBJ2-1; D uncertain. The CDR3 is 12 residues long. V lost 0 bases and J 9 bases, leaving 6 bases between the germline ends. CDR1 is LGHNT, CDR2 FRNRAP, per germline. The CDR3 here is CASGLVHGEQFF. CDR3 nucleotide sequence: TGTGCTAGTGGTTTGGTACACGGTGAGCAGTTCTTC.

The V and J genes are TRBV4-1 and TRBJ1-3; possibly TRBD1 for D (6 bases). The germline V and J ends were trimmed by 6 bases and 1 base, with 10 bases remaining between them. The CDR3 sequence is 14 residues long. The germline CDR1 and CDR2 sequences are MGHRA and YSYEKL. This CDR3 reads CASREQGSGNTIYF. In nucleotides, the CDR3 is TGCGCCAGCAGAGAACAGGGATCTGGAAACACCATATATTTT.

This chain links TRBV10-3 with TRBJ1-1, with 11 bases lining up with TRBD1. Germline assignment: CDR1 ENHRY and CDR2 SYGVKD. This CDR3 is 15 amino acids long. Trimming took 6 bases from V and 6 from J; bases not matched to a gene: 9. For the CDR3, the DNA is TGTGCCATCAGGGAAGGACAGGGGGCAGTCCCTGAAGCTTTCTTT. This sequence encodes CAIREGQGAVPEAFF.

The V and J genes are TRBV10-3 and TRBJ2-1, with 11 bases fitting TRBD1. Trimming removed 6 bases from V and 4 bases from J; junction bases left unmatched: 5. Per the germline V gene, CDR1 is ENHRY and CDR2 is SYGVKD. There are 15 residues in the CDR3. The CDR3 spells CAIRGQGGSYNEQFF. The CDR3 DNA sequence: TGTGCCATCAGGGGACAGGGGGGATCTTACAATGAGCAGTTCTTC.

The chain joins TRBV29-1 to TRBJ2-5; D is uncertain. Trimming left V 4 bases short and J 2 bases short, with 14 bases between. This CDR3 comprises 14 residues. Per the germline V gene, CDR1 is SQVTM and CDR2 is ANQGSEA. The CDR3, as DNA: TGCAGCGTTGTTTATCACTCGCAGCAAGAGACCCAGTACTTC. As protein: CSVVYHSQQETQYF.

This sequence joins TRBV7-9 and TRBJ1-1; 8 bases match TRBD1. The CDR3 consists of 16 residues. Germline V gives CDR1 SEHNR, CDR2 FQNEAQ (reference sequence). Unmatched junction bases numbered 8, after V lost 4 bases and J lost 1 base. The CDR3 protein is CASSWRQGWGNTEAFF. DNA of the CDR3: TGTGCCAGCAGCTGGAGACAGGGGTGGGGGAACACTGAAGCTTTCTTT.

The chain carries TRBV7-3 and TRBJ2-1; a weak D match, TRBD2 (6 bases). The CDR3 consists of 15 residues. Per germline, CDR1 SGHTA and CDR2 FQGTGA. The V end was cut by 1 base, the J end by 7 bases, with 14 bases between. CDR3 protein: CASSLMGGVSNEQFF. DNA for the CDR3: TGTGCCAGCAGCTTAATGGGGGGAGTGTCAAATGAGCAGTTCTTC.

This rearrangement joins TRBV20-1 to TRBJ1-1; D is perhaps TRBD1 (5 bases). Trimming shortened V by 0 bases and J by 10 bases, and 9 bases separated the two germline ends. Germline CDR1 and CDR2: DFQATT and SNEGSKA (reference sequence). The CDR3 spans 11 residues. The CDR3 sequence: CSARDQGRAFF. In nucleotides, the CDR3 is TGCAGTGCTAGAGATCAGGGTAGAGCTTTCTTT.

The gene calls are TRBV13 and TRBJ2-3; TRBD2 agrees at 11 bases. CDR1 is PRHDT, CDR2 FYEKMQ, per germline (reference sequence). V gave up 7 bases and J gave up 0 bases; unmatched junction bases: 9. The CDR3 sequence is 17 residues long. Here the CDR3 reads CASNPTSGGASTDTQYF. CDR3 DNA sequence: TGTGCCAGCAACCCCACTAGCGGGGGCGCTAGCACAGATACGCAGTATTTT. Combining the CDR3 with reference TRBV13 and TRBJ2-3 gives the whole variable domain AAGVIQSPRHLIKEKRETATLKCYPIPRHDTVYWYQQGPGQDPQFLISFYEKMQSDKGSIPDRFSAQQFSDYHSELNMSSLELGDSALYFCASNPTSGGASTDTQYFGPGTRLTVL.

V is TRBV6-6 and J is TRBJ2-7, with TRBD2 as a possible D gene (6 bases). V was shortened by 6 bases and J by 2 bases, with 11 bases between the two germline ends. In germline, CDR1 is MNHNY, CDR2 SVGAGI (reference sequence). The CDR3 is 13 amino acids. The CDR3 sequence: CASRLADPYEQYF. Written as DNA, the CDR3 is TGTGCCAGCAGATTAGCGGATCCCTACGAGCAGTACTTC.